This is a list of T cell receptor beta chains from one sample in a study of T cells in Graves' hyperthyroidism and ophthalmopathy. TCRdb called the multiplex PCR reads again in MiXCR, with one record for every CDR3 protein. The sample contains about 680,000 distinct CDR3 sequences, 30% to 40% of which appear only once. The sequenced sample consisted of blood. The source is a woman aged 40-49 years with Graves' hyperthyroidism. The CDR3 runs from the conserved cysteine through the conserved F or W. Clone size, where shown, is once, few, many, or a class for clones that have expanded.

v_call cdr3_length clone_size cdr3_aa
TRBV25-1 14 many CASSEWVNTGELFF
TRBV27 14 NA CASSFRGMNSPLHF
TRBV4-1 17 few CASSQPGTSGGQETQYF
TRBV7-9 14 NA CASSALQGIYEQYF
TRBV4-3 15 NA CASSLAHVVFDEQYF
TRBV2 13 NA CASNRRGDYGYTF
TRBV20-1 15 NA CSASDWSGGTYEQYF
TRBV3-1 14 NA CASSPQGPTYEQYF
TRBV2 16 NA CASSPRLILEDSPLHF
TRBV2 15 many CASSLPGQYNSPLHF
TRBV10-3 16 NA CASTQDRGPYNSPLHF
TRBV2 11 many CASDWIYEQYF
TRBV19 17 few CASSPEAGWGVNTEAFF
TRBV6-5 16 NA CASSSWVAGVLYEQYF
TRBV10-3 14 many CASTGLATSGELFF
TRBV7-2 15 many CASSFSMGSNQPQHF
TRBV10-3 15 NA CAISGKREAGGTQYF
TRBV7-9 15 NA CASSGPGGMATEAFF
TRBV7-4 17 NA CASSYAPGHPVNTEAFF
TRBV5-1 17 few CASSLAGVGAGYPPLHF
TRBV25-1 14 NA CASCRDALLTEAFF